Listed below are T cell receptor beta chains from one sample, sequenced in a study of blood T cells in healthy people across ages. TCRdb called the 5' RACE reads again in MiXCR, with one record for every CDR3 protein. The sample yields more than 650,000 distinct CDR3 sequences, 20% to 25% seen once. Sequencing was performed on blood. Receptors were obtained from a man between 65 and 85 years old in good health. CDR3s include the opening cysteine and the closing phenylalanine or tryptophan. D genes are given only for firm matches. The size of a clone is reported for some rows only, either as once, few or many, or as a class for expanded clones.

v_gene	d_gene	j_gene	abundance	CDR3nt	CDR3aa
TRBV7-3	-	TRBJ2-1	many	TGTGCCAGCAGCTTAATGCACAGCTCCTACAATGAGCAGTTCTTC	CASSLMHSSYNEQFF
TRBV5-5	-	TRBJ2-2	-	TGTGCCAGCAGCTTTAGAAGTAGCGCCGGGGAGCTGTTTTTT	CASSFRSSAGELFF
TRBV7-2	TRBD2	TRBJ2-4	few	TGTGCCAGCAGACCAGCGGGAGGGCCCAAAAACATTCAGTACTTC	CASRPAGGPKNIQYF
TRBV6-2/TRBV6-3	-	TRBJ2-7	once	TGTGCCAGCAGACTAGCCGGCTACGAGCAGTACTTC	CASRLAGYEQYF
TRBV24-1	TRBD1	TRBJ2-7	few	TGTGCCACTAGACAGGGGGCTTCCTACGAGCAGTACTTC	CATRQGASYEQYF
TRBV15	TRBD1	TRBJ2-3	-	TGTGCCACCAGCGGCGGACAGGAGGCAGATACGCAGTATTTT	CATSGGQEADTQYF
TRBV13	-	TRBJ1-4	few	TGTGCCAGCAGCTCCCCTCGGACTGAAAAACTGTTTTTT	CASSSPRTEKLFF
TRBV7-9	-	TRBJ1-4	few	TGTGCCAGCAGCTCTTCAGGCATTAATGAAAAACTGTTTTTT	CASSSSGINEKLFF
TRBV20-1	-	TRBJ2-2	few	TGCAGTGCCCCCTTCGCACAGGCGAACACCGGGGAGCTGTTTTTT	CSAPFAQANTGELFF
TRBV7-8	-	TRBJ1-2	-	TGTGCCAGCAGCTTATACGGGCCTGACTATGGCTACACCTTC	CASSLYGPDYGYTF
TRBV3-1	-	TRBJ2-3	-	TGTGCCAGCAGCCAAGACCTAATGGTCACAGATACGCAGTATTTT	CASSQDLMVTDTQYF
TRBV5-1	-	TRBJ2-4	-	TGCGCCAGCAGCCGGACGGCTAGGACAGTTCTAGCCAAAAACATTCAGTACTTC	CASSRTARTVLAKNIQYF
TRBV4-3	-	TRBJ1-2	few	TGCGCCAGCAGCCAAGTGGAGGGGCGAAGCTATGGCTACACCTTC	CASSQVEGRSYGYTF
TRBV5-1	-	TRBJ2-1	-	TGCGCCAGCAGCTTACAAAGGACTATCAATGAGCAGTTCTTC	CASSLQRTINEQFF
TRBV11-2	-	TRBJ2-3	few	TGTGCCAGCAGCGCCGGGACACCCGACACAGATACGCAGTATTTT	CASSAGTPDTDTQYF
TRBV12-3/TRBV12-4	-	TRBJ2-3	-	TGTGCCAGCGGTTTAGCATTCGGGGGTACGCAGTATTTT	CASGLAFGGTQYF
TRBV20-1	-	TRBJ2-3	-	TGCAGTGCTAGATCTGTACTCCTCACAGATACGCAGTATTTT	CSARSVLLTDTQYF
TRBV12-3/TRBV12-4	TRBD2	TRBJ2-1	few	TGTGCCAGCAGTTTATTGGCGGGAGACTCTCTTGAGCAGTTCTTC	CASSLLAGDSLEQFF
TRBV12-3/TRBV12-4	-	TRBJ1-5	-	TGTGCCAGCAGTTTGACCGTCTACAATCAGCCCCAGCATTTT	CASSLTVYNQPQHF
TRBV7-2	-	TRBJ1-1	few	TGTGCCAGCAGCTTAAATCCCCAGAATGAAGCTTTCTTT	CASSLNPQNEAFF
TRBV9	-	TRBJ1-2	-	TGTGCCAGCAGCGCCGAAGAAGAGGGGATCCCTCCAAGAGGGGTCTATGGCTACACCTTC	CASSAEEEGIPPRGVYGYTF
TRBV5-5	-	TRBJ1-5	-	TGTGCCAGCAGCTTGGGCCCCCGCCGGCCCCAGCATTTT	CASSLGPRRPQHF
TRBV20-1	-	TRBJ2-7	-	TGCAGTGCCATACCTTTGAGACTAGGGTGGAACGAGCAGTACTTC	CSAIPLRLGWNEQYF
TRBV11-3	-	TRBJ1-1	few	TGTGCCAGCAGCTTAGATGGGCGGGTGAACACTGAAGCTTTCTTT	CASSLDGRVNTEAFF
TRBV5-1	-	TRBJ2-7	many	TGCGCCAGCAGCGAATCCGGGACTGGCTCCTACGAGCAGTACTTC	CASSESGTGSYEQYF
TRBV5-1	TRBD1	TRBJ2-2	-	TGCGCCAGCAGCCCCTCGGGACAGGGCGGGGAGCTGTTTTTT	CASSPSGQGGELFF
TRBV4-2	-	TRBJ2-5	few	TGTGCCAGCAGCCTAACTAGGGGCGTCCAAGAGACCCAGTACTTC	CASSLTRGVQETQYF
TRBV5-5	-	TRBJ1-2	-	TGTGCCAGCAGCTTGGGTGCAGCAAGCTATGGCTACACCTTC	CASSLGAASYGYTF
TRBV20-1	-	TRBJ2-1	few	TGCAGTGCTAGACCACCGACTAACAATGAGCAGTTCTTC	CSARPPTNNEQFF
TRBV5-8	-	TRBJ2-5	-	TGTGCCAGCAGCTTCGGACCGATACAAGAGACCCAGTACTTC	CASSFGPIQETQYF
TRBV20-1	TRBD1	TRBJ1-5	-	TGCAGCGCTAGCTCCTATGGACAGGGGAATCAGCCCCAGCATTTT	CSASSYGQGNQPQHF
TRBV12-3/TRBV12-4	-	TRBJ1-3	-	TGTGCCAGCCATCAGGGGCTCTCTGGAAACACCATATATTTT	CASHQGLSGNTIYF